This TCR beta chain was sequenced in a study of OX40 agonist ivuxolimab in advanced cancers. Whole-study context: Patients achieving partial responses numbered three: one hepatocellular carcinoma case and two cutaneous melanoma cases.

CDR3 length equals 13 residues. V was trimmed by 7 bases and J by 1 base, leaving 11 bases between them. Germline-derived CDR1 and CDR2 are SQVTM and ANQGSEA. TCRdb's table, derived via immunoSEQ multiplex PCR, lists solely in-frame clones and lacks some. Counted here are nearly 95,000 clones, 90% to 95% occurring once; the ten biggest clones make up roughly 2.6%. The chain recombines TRBV29-1 with TRBJ2-1; perhaps D is TRBD1 or TRBD2 (5 bases each). Sequenced material: CD4+ or CD8+ T cells sorted from blood, taken in a trial of the OX40 agonist ivuxolimab. The origin of this receptor is an adult with an advanced solid tumor such as melanoma, head and neck, liver or kidney cancer. CDR3 sequence: CSAGTGSYNEQFF. CDR3 bases: TGCAGCGCCGGGACGGGGTCCTACAATGAGCAGTTCTTC.